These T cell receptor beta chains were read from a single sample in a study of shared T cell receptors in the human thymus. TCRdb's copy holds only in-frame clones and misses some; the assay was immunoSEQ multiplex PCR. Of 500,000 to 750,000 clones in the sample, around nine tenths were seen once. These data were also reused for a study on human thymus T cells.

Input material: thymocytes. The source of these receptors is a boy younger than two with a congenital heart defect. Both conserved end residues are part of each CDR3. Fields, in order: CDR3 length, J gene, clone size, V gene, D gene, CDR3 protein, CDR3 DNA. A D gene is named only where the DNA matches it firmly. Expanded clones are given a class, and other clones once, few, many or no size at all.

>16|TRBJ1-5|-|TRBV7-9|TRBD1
CASSPGFGTVNQPQHF
TGTGCCAGCAGCCCCGGATTCGGGACAGTAAATCAGCCCCAGCATTTT
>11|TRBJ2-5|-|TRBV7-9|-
CASSFGETQYF
TGTGCCAGCAGCTTCGGGGAGACCCAGTACTTC
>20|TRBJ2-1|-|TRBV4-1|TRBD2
CASSSRLGLAVFYFYNEQFF
TGCGCCAGCAGCTCCCGTTTGGGACTAGCGGTATTCTATTTCTACAATGAGCAGTTCTTC
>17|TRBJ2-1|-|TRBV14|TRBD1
CASSQDPQGVALDEQFF
TGTGCCAGCAGCCAAGATCCGCAGGGGGTCGCCTTGGATGAGCAGTTCTTC
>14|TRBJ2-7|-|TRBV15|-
CATSRQLEGYEQYF
TGTGCCACCAGCAGACAATTGGAGGGCTACGAGCAGTACTTC
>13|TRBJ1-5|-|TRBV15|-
CATSRVQYQPQHF
TGTGCCACCAGCAGAGTCCAATATCAGCCCCAGCATTTT
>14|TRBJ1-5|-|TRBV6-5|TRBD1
CASSYAQGAQPQHF
TGTGCCAGCAGTTATGCACAGGGGGCTCAGCCCCAGCATTTT
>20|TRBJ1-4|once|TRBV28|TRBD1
CASSPRRFGDRGRNNEKLFF
TGTGCCAGCAGCCCTAGGAGATTCGGGGACAGGGGGCGAAATAATGAAAAACTGTTTTTT
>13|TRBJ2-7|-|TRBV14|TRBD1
CASSPRTGFEQYF
TGTGCCAGCAGTCCCCGGACAGGGTTCGAGCAGTACTTC
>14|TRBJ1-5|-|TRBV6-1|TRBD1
CASSSDRFNQPQHF
TGTGCCAGCAGTTCGGACAGGTTCAATCAGCCCCAGCATTTT
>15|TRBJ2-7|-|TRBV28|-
CASSLSQRSSYEQYF
TGTGCCAGCAGTTTATCCCAGCGAAGCTCCTACGAGCAGTACTTC
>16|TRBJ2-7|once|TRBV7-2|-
CASTIGVGRVDYEQYF
TGTGCCAGCACCATAGGGGTGGGCAGGGTGGACTACGAGCAGTACTTC
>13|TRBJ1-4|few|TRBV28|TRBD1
CASSLAGQGRLFF
TGTGCCAGCAGTTTAGCCGGACAGGGTCGACTGTTTTTT
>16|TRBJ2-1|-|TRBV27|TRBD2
CASTPRGLAVNNEQFF
TGTGCCAGCACCCCCCGAGGACTAGCGGTTAACAATGAGCAGTTCTTC
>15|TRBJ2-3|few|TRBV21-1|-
CASSKRCKKGSTQYF
TGTGCCAGCAGCAAAAGGTGTAAAAAAGGGAGTACGCAGTATTTT
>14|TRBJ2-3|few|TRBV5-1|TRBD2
CASALAGSTDTQYF
TGCGCCAGCGCCCTAGCGGGCAGCACAGATACGCAGTATTTT
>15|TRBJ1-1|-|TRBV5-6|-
CATLSSSRTGTEAFF
TGTGCCACCCTGAGTAGTAGTAGGACGGGGACTGAAGCTTTCTTT
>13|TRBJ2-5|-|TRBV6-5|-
CASSLKFLETQYF
TGTGCCAGCAGCCTTAAATTCTTGGAGACCCAGTACTTC
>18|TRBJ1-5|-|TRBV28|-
CASSLRPDRVPSNQPQHF
TGTGCCAGCAGTTTACGCCCGGACAGAGTCCCAAGCAATCAGCCCCAGCATTTT
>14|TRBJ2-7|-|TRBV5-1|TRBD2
CASTPTAGYYEQYF
TGCGCCAGCACCCCTACAGCGGGATACTACGAGCAGTACTTC
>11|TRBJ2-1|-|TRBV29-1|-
CSVNEGGEQFF
TGCAGCGTTAATGAGGGAGGTGAGCAGTTCTTC
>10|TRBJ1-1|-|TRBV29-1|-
CSAGGGEAFF
TGCAGCGCTGGGGGCGGTGAAGCTTTCTTT
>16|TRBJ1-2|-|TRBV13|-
CASSTRVDGRGYGYTF
TGTGCCAGCAGCACCAGGGTGGACGGGAGGGGCTATGGCTACACCTTC
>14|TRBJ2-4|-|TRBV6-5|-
CASSRKGAKNIQYF
TGTGCCAGCAGCCGGAAGGGGGCCAAAAACATTCAGTACTTC
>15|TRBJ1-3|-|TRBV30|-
CAWSRGLDSGNTIYF
TGTGCCTGGAGTCGGGGATTAGACTCTGGAAACACCATATATTTT
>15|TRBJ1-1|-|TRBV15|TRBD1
CATIRQGAWGTEAFF
TGTGCCACCATAAGACAGGGGGCTTGGGGCACTGAAGCTTTCTTT
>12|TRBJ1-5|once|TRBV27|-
CASSFNNQPQHF
TGTGCCAGCAGTTTTAACAATCAGCCCCAGCATTTT
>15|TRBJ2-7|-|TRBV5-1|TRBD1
CASSPDRRRSYEQYF
TGCGCCAGCAGCCCGGACAGGCGCCGCTCCTACGAGCAGTACTTC
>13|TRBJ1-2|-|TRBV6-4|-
CASSVKRVKSYTF
TGTGCCAGCAGTGTGAAACGCGTTAAGAGCTACACCTTC
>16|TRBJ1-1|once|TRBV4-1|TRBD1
CASSPPSGQGNTEAFF
TGCGCCAGCAGCCCACCATCTGGACAGGGAAACACTGAAGCTTTCTTT
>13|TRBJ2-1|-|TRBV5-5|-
CASSSAGSNEQFF
TGTGCCAGCAGCTCGGCAGGGTCCAATGAGCAGTTCTTC
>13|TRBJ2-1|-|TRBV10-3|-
CAIRTDTYNEQFF
TGTGCCATAAGGACGGACACCTACAATGAGCAGTTCTTC
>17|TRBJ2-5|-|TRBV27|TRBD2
CASSLTAHFSGPLTQYF
TGTGCCAGCAGTTTAACGGCTCATTTTAGCGGGCCCCTGACCCAGTACTTC
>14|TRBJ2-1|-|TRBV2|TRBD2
CASLEREFNNEQFF
TGTGCCAGTCTCGAGCGGGAGTTCAACAATGAGCAGTTCTTC
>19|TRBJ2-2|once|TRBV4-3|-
CASSPQGFRLAPNTGELFF
TGCGCCAGCAGCCCTCAGGGGTTCCGCCTTGCTCCTAACACCGGGGAGCTGTTTTTT
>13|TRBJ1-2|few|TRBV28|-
CASSTAGDWGYTF
TGTGCCAGCAGTACCGCAGGGGATTGGGGCTACACCTTC
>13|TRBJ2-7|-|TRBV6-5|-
CASSYSLGWEQYF
TGTGCCAGCAGTTACTCTTTGGGCTGGGAGCAGTACTTC
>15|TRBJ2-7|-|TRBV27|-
CASRTKLGGSYEQYF
TGTGCCAGCAGGACGAAACTAGGAGGTTCCTACGAGCAGTACTTC
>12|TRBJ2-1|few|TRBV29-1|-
CSVAPTGLEQFF
TGCAGCGTTGCCCCCACTGGGCTAGAGCAGTTCTTC
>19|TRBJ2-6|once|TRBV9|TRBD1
CASSIRPGTASSGANVLTF
TGTGCCAGCAGCATACGACCCGGGACAGCGAGCTCTGGGGCCAACGTCCTGACTTTC
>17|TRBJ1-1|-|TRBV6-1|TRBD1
CASSGTWAGGVYTEAFF
TGTGCCAGCAGTGGCACTTGGGCAGGGGGCGTGTACACTGAAGCTTTCTTT
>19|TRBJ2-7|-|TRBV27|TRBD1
CASSFSPRQGVFSSYEQYF
TGTGCCAGCAGTTTTTCTCCGAGACAGGGGGTTTTTAGCTCCTACGAGCAGTACTTC
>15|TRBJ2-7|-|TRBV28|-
CASSLTGDNEYEQYF
TGTGCCAGCAGTCTAACCGGGGACAACGAGTACGAGCAGTACTTC
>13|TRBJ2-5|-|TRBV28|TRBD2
CASTHGGAETQYF
TGTGCCAGCACCCACGGGGGGGCGGAGACCCAGTACTTC
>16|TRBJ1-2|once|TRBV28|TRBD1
CASSKPEGRGVNGYTF
TGTGCCAGCAGTAAGCCCGAGGGCAGGGGGGTAAATGGCTACACCTTC
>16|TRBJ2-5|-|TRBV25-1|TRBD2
CASSGPFSGTRETQYF
TGTGCCAGCAGTGGCCCCTTTAGCGGGACTCGGGAGACCCAGTACTTC
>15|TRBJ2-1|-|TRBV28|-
CASSFGYSSYNEQFF
TGTGCCAGCAGTTTCGGCTACAGCTCCTACAATGAGCAGTTCTTC
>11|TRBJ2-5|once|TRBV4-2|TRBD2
CASSQRLALYF
TGTGCCAGCAGCCAAAGACTAGCCTTGTACTTC
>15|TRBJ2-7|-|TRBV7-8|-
CASSLTGIFHYEQYF
TGTGCCAGCAGCTTAACGGGAATTTTCCACTACGAGCAGTACTTC
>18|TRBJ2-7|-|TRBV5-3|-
CARSLAGVGRFFSYEQYF
TGTGCCAGAAGCTTGGCCGGGGTTGGTCGGTTCTTCTCCTACGAGCAGTACTTC
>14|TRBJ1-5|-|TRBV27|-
CASRAQGSPQPQHF
TGTGCCAGCAGGGCCCAGGGGAGTCCTCAGCCCCAGCATTTT
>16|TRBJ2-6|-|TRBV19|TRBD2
CASSTRGGYRANVLTF
TGTGCCAGTAGTACGCGGGGGGGTTACAGGGCCAACGTCCTGACTTTC
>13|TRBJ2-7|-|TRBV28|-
CASSLRTDHEQYF
TGTGCCAGCAGTTTAAGGACAGACCACGAGCAGTACTTC
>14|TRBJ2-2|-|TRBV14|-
CASSQWTNTGELFF
TGTGCCAGCAGCCAATGGACTAACACCGGGGAGCTGTTTTTT
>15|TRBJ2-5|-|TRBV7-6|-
CASSIWTDLQETQYF
TGTGCCAGCAGCATTTGGACAGACCTTCAAGAGACCCAGTACTTC
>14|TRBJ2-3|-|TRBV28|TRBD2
CASRPGLVAATQYF
TGTGCCAGCAGGCCGGGACTAGTTGCTGCTACGCAGTATTTT
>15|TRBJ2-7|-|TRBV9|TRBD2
CASNSGERGSYEQYF
TGTGCCAGCAACAGTGGGGAGCGGGGCTCCTACGAGCAGTACTTC
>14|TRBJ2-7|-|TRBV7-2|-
CASSPRDKGYEQYF
TGTGCCAGCAGCCCCCGGGACAAAGGCTACGAGCAGTACTTC
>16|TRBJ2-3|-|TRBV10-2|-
CASSRTEGSSTDTQYF
TGCGCCAGCAGCCGGACGGAGGGTAGTAGCACAGATACGCAGTATTTT